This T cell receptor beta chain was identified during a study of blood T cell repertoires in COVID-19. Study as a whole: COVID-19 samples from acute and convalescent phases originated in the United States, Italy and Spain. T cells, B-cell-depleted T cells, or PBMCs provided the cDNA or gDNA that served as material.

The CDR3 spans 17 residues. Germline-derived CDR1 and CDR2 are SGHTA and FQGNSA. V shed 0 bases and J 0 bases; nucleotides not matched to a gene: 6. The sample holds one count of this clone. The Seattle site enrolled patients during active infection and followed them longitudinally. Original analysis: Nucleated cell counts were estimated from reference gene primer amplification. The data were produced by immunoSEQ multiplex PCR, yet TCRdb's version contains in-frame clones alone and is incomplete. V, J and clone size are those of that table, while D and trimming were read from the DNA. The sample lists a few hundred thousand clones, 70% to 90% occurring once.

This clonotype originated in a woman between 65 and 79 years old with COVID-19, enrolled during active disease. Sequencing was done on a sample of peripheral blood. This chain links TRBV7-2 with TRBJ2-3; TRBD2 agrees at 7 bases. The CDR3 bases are TGTGCCAGCAGCTTAGCGCTGGGGGGGGGAAGCACAGATACGCAGTATTTT. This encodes CASSLALGGGSTDTQYF.